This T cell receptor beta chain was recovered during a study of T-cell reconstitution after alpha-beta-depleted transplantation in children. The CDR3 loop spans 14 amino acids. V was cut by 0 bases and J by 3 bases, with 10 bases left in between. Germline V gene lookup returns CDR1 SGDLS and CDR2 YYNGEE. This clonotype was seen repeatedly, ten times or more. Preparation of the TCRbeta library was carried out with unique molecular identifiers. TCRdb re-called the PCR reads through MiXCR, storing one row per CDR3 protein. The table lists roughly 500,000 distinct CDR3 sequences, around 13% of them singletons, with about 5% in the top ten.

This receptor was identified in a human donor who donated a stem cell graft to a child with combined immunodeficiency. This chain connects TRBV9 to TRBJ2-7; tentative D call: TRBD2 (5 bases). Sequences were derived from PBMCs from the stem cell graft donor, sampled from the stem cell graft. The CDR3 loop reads CASSVESGNYEQYF. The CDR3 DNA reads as TGTGCCAGCAGCGTAGAGTCGGGGAACTACGAGCAGTACTTC. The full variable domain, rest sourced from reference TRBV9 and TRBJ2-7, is DSGVTQTPKHLITATGQRVTLRCSPRSGDLSVYWYQQSLDQGLQFLIQYYNGEERAKGNILERFSAQQFPDLHSELNLSSLELGDSALYFCASSVESGNYEQYFGPGTRLTVT.